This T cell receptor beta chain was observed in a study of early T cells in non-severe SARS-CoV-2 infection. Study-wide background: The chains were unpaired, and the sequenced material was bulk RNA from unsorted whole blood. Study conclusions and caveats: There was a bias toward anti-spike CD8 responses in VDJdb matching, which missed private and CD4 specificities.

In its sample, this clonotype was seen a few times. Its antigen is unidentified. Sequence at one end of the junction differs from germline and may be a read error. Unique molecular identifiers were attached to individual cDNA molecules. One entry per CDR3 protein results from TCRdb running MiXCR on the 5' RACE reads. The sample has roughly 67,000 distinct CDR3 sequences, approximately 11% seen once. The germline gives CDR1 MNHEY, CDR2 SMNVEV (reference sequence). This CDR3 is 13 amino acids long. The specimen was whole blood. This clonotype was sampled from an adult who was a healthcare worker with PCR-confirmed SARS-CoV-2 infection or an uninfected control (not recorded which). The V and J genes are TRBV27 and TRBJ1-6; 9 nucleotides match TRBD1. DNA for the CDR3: TGTGCCAGCCGGGACAGGGTGAATTCAACCCTCCATTTT. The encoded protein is CASRDRVNSTLHF.